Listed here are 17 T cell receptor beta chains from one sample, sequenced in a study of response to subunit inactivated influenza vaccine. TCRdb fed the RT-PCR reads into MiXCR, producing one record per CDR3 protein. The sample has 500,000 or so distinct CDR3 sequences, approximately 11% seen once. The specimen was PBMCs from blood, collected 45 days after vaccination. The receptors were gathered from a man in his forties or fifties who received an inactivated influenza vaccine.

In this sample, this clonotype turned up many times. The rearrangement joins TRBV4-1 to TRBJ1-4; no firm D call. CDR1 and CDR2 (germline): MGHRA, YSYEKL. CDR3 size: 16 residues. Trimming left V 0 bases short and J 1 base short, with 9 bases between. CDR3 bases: TGCGCCAGCAGCCAAGATGGGTTTCAAACTAATGAAAAACTGTTTTTT. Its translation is CASSQDGFQTNEKLFF.

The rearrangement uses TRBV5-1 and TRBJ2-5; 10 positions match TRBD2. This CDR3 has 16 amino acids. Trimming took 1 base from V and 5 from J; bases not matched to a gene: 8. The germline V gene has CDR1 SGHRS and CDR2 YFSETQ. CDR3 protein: CASSLMVAGGFETQYF. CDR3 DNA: TGCGCCAGCAGCTTGATGGTAGCGGGGGGTTTTGAGACCCAGTACTTC.

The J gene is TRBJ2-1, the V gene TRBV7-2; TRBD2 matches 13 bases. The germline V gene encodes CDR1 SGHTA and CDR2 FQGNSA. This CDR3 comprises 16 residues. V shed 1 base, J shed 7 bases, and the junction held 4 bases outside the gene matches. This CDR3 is CASSLVQGLAGNEQFF. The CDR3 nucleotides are TGTGCCAGCAGCTTAGTTCAGGGACTAGCGGGGAATGAGCAGTTCTTC.

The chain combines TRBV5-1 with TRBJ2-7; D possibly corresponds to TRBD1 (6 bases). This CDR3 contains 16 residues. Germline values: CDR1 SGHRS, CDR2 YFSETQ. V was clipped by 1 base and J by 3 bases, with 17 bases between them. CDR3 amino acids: CASSLKPSDSNYEQYF. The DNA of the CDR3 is TGCGCCAGCAGCTTGAAACCCTCGGACAGCAACTACGAGCAGTACTTC. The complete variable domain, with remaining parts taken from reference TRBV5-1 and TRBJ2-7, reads KAGVTQTPRYLIKTRGQQVTLSCSPISGHRSVSWYQQTPGQGLQFLFEYFSETQRNKGNFPGRFSGRQFSNSRSEMNVSTLELGDSALYLCASSLKPSDSNYEQYFGPGTRLTVT.

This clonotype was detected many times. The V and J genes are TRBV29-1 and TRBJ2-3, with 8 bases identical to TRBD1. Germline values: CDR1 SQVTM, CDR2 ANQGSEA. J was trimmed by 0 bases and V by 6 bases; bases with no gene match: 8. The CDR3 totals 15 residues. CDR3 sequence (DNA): TGCAGCGTAGTGACAGGGGCTACTAGCACAGATACGCAGTATTTT. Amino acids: CSVVTGATSTDTQYF.

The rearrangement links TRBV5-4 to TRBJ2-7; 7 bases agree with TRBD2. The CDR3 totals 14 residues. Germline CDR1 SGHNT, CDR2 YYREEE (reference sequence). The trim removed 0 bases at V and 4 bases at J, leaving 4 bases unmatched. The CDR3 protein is CASSLAGREYEQYF. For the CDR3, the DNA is TGTGCCAGCAGCTTGGCGGGGCGGGAGTACGAGCAGTACTTC.

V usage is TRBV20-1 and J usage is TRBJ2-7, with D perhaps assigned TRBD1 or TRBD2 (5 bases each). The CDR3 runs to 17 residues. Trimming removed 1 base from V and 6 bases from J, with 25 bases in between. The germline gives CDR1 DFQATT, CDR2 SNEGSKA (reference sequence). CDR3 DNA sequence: TGCAGTGCTAGAGGCATCACTAGACTCTTCAGCCAGGGCGAGCAGTACTTC. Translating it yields CSARGITRLFSQGEQYF.

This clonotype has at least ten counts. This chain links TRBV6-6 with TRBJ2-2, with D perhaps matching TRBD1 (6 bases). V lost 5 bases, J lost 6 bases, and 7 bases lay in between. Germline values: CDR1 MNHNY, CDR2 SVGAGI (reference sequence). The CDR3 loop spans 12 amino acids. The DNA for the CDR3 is TGTGCCAGCAGTCCAGGGGCCGGGGAGCTGTTTTTT. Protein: CASSPGAGELFF.

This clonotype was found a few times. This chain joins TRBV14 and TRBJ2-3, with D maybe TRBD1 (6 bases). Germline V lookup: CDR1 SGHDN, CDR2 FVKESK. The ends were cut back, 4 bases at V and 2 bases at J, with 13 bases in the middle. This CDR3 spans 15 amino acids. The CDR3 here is CASSLRQAYTDTQYF. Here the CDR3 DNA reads TGTGCCAGCAGCCTACGACAGGCATACACAGATACGCAGTATTTT.

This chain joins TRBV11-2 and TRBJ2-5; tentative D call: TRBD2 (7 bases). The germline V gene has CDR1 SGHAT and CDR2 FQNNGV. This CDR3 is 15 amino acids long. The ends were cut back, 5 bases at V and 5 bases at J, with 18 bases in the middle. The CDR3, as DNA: TGTGCCAGCAGCCCCGTTCGGGGGGCGGGCGAGACCCAGTACTTC. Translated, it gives CASSPVRGAGETQYF.

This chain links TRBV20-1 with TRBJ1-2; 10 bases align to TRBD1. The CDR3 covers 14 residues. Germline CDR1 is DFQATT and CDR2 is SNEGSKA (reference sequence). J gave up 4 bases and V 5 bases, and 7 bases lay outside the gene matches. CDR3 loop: CSAFRDRGSYGYTF. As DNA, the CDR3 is TGCAGTGCTTTCCGGGACAGGGGCTCCTATGGCTACACCTTC.

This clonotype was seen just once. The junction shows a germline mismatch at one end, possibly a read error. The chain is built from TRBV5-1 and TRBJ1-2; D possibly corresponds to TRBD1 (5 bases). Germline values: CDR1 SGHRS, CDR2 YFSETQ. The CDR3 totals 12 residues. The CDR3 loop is CTSSDSNYGYTF. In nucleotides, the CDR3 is TGCACCAGCAGCGACAGTAACTATGGCTACACCTTC.

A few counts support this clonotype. Here the CDR3 reads CSVDGPGRGQETQYF. DNA of the CDR3: TGCAGCGTTGATGGTCCGGGACGTGGGCAAGAGACCCAGTACTTC. The chain links TRBV29-1 to TRBJ2-5; D tentatively reads TRBD1 or TRBD2 (5 bases each). Germline V gene data show CDR1 as SQVTM and CDR2 as ANQGSEA. V lost 3 bases to trimming and J lost 2 bases, with 16 bases between them. The CDR3 has 15 residues.

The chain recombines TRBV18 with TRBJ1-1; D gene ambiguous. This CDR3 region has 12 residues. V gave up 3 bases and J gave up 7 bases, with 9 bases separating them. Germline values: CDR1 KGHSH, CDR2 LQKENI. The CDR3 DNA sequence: TGTGCCAGCTCACCGTTCGTCAATGAAGCTTTCTTT. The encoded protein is CASSPFVNEAFF. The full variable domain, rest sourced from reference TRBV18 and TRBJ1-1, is NAGVMQNPRHLVRRRGQEARLRCSPMKGHSHVYWYRQLPEEGLKFMVYLQKENIIDESGMPKERFSAEFPKEGPSILRIQQVVRGDSAAYFCASSPFVNEAFFGQGTRLTVV.

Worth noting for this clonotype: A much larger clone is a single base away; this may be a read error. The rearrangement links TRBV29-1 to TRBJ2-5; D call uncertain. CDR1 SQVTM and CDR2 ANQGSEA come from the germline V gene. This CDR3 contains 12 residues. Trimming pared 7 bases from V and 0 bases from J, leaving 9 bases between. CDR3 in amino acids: CSAVRHQETQYF. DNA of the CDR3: TGCAGCGCTGTACGGCACCAAGAGACCCAGTACTTC.

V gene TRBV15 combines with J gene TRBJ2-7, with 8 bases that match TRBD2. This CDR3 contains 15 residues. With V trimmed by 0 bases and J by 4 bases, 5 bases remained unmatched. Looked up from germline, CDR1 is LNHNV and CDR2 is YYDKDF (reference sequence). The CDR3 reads CATSREPTGGYEQYF. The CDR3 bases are TGTGCCACCAGCAGAGAACCGACGGGGGGGTACGAGCAGTACTTC.

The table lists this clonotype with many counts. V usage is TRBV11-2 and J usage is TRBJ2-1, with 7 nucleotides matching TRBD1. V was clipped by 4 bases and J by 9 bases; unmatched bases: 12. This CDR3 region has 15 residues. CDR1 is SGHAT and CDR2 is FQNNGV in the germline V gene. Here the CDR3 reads CASSWGQTPAGEQFF. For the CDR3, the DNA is TGTGCCAGCAGCTGGGGACAGACTCCGGCGGGTGAGCAGTTCTTC.